What follows are 2 T cell receptor beta chains derived from one specimen sequenced in a study of PD-L1 blockade in urothelial cancer (dated by TCRdb to about 2017). Preparation of the library involved the immunoSEQ multiplex PCR assay. The immuneACCESS repertoire file appears here via TCRdb, limited to in-frame rearrangements. These files lack a portion of the clones; in checked studies, under half of the deficit traces to unresolved V genes, and the cause of the others is not known. Across this sample there are tens of thousands of clones, with approximately 91% seen only once. In total, the top ten clones hold around 25% of the sample. According to the study, the label for this sample's time point signals: pretreatment peripheral blood. The sequencing here drew on PBMCs, taken around atezolizumab (anti-PD-L1) treatment. All receptors derive from a donor aged 40 or older with urothelial cancer.

This sequence joins TRBV4-1 and TRBJ2-5, with 8 bases lining up with TRBD2. The CDR3 sequence is 15 residues long. CDR1 is MGHRA, CDR2 YSYEKL, per germline. J lost 5 bases, V lost 4 bases, and 9 bases had no gene match. The CDR3 region has the DNA TGCGCCAGCAGCCCCCCGGGGGGGAGTAGTGAGACCCAGTACTTC. Translation: CASSPPGGSSETQYF.

The rearrangement joins TRBV13 to TRBJ2-7; D perhaps matches TRBD2 (5 bases). Looked up from germline, CDR1 is PRHDT and CDR2 is FYEKMQ (reference sequence). The CDR3 covers 14 residues. The germline V and J ends were trimmed by 0 bases and 4 bases, with 10 bases remaining between them. CDR3 sequence reads: CASSLGSSLYEQYF. CDR3 bases: TGTGCCAGCAGCTTAGGTTCTAGCTTGTACGAGCAGTACTTC.